This T cell receptor (beta chain) was retrieved from a study of shared clonotypes between healthy human individuals. Sequenced by immunoSEQ multiplex PCR; TCRdb stores in-frame clones only, minus some. The data hold fewer than 700,000 clones, with roughly four fifths observed a single time. The study drew all its donors from Caucasian adults living in Nashville, Tennessee. Trimming took off 1 base at V and 2 bases at J, with 15 bases between the two ends. CDR3 length: 16 residues. In germline, CDR1 is SGHRS, CDR2 YFSETQ. This sequence originates from a woman aged 40 to 55 in good health. Some clones in this sample may be carry-over from other donors' samples. Sequencing used PBMCs. This chain connects TRBV5-1 to TRBJ2-5; the D gene is possibly TRBD1 (6 bases). The chain's CDR3 is CASSLRTAEVQETQYF. Written as DNA, the CDR3 is TGCGCCAGCAGCTTGAGGACAGCAGAGGTACAAGAGACCCAGTACTTC.